These 14 T cell receptor beta chains originate from one sample sequenced in a study of cytomegalovirus exposure and HLA in healthy donors. The protocol was immunoSEQ multiplex PCR, while the TCRdb copy is restricted to in-frame clones and leaves out a portion. The table lists roughly 150,000 clones, 94% of them singletons. The sequencing sample was made of PBMCs. Receptors were obtained from a man between 18 and 29 years old in good health and CMV-seropositive.

In nucleotides, the CDR3 is TGTGCCAGCAGCGCAACAGGGGGCACCTACGAGCAGTACTTC. This encodes CASSATGGTYEQYF. The V and J genes are TRBV6-1 and TRBJ2-7; 9 bases match TRBD1. The germline CDR1 and CDR2 sequences are MNHNS and SASEGT. This CDR3 spans 14 amino acids. The V and J ends lost 6 bases and 2 bases, in that order; junction bases with no gene match: 5.

The chain employs TRBV29-1 and TRBJ1-1; tentatively, D is TRBD1 (6 bases). From germline, CDR1 is SQVTM and CDR2 ANQGSEA. This CDR3 has 15 residues. Between the trimmed V and J ends, which lost 6 bases and 0 bases, there was a span of 17 bases. The CDR3 nucleotides read TGCAGCGTGGTCCAACCCGGACAGCTGAACACTGAAGCTTTCTTT. It translates to CSVVQPGQLNTEAFF.

This chain links TRBV19 with TRBJ2-1, with 9 positions matching TRBD2. CDR1 is LNHDA and CDR2 is SQIVND in the germline V gene (reference sequence). The V and J ends lost 3 bases and 6 bases, in that order; junction bases with no gene match: 15. The CDR3 covers 18 residues. CDR3: CASSIDSSGSRPLNEQFF. In DNA, the CDR3 is TGTGCCAGTAGTATTGATAGTAGCGGGAGTAGGCCCCTCAATGAGCAGTTCTTC. Using reference TRBV19 and TRBJ2-1 for the parts outside the CDR3, the full variable domain is DGGITQSPKYLFRKEGQNVTLSCEQNLNHDAMYWYRQDPGQGLRLIYYSQIVNDFQKGDIAEGYSVSREKKESFPLTVTSAQKNPTAFYLCASSIDSSGSRPLNEQFFGPGTRLTVL.

The CDR3 coding sequence is TGTGCCAGCAGGGGGGGGGCCTACTCCTATAATTCACCCCTCCACTTT. It codes for CASRGGAYSYNSPLHF. The chain links TRBV6-4 to TRBJ1-6; D is possibly TRBD1 (6 bases). Germline-derived CDR1 and CDR2 are MRHNA and SNTAGT. The length of the CDR3 is 16 residues. V was pared by 6 bases and J by 0 bases, with 12 bases between.

This sequence joins TRBV5-6 and TRBJ2-7, with D maybe TRBD1 (6 bases). Trimming removed 4 bases from V and 7 bases from J, with 12 bases in between. The germline V gene has CDR1 SGHDT and CDR2 YYEEEE. The CDR3 has 12 residues. The CDR3 DNA reads TGTGCCAGCAGCGTAAGGGGGTGGGAGCAGTACTTC. Protein sequence: CASSVRGWEQYF.

The chain carries TRBV30 and TRBJ1-1; D possibly corresponds to TRBD1 (6 bases). The CDR3 runs to 12 residues. The V end lost 3 bases, the J end lost 3 bases, and 8 bases lay between the germline ends. CDR1 is GTSNPN, CDR2 SVGIG, per germline (reference sequence). In DNA, the CDR3 is TGTGCCTGGAGGTGGACAGACACTGAAGCTTTCTTT. Amino acids: CAWRWTDTEAFF.

J is TRBJ1-3 and V is TRBV2; D possibly corresponds to TRBD1 (6 bases). Germline V gives CDR1 SNHLY, CDR2 FYNNEI. The CDR3 length is 16 residues. V dropped 4 bases and J dropped 4 bases, with 17 bases sitting between them. Here the CDR3 DNA reads TGTGCCAGCAGTGCCCTTTCGGGGGGGCGCGGAAACACCATATATTTT. It codes for CASSALSGGRGNTIYF.

The rearrangement links TRBV27 to TRBJ1-1, with TRBD1 as a possible D gene (6 bases). CDR1 and CDR2 (germline): MNHEY, SMNVEV (reference sequence). Trimming took 5 bases from V and 0 from J, leaving 13 bases between them. This CDR3 is 15 amino acids long. Here the CDR3 DNA reads TGTGCCAGCAGTCAAGCAGGGGCCCTGAACACTGAAGCTTTCTTT. Its protein is CASSQAGALNTEAFF.

The CDR3 loop is CASRETAYSNQPQHF. Written as DNA, the CDR3 is TGTGCCAGCAGAGAAACAGCTTATAGCAATCAGCCCCAGCATTTT. This chain uses TRBV6-1 with TRBJ1-5, with D unresolved. V was clipped by 6 bases and J by 0 bases, with 12 bases between them. Germline CDR1 reads MNHNS; CDR2 reads SASEGT. The CDR3 length is 15 residues.

J is TRBJ1-1 and V is TRBV7-9; no firm D call. V shed 3 bases and J shed 1 base, with 15 bases lying between them. Germline V gene data show CDR1 as SEHNR and CDR2 as FQNEAQ (reference sequence). This CDR3 has 16 residues. CDR3 region: CASSLAGGGSNTEAFF. CDR3 DNA: TGTGCCAGCAGCTTGGCCGGCGGTGGATCGAACACTGAAGCTTTCTTT.

The V call is TRBV10-3, the J call TRBJ2-7; D is perhaps TRBD1 (6 bases). Looked up from germline, CDR1 is ENHRY and CDR2 is SYGVKD. The germline V and J ends were trimmed by 9 bases and 3 bases, with 12 bases remaining between them. This CDR3 contains 12 residues. CDR3 sequence (DNA): TGTGCCATTAAGAGACAGGACTACGAGCAGTACTTC. Amino acids: CAIKRQDYEQYF.

The chain is built from TRBV18 and TRBJ2-1, with D possibly TRBD2 on 6 matching bases. Trimming removed 6 bases from V and 2 bases from J, with 23 bases in between. The CDR3 is made up of 18 amino acids. Germline V gene lookup returns CDR1 KGHSH and CDR2 LQKENI. CDR3 sequence: CASSWGVARSSTYNEQFF. The CDR3, as DNA: TGTGCCAGCTCCTGGGGGGTTGCCCGAAGTTCGACCTACAATGAGCAGTTCTTC.

This sequence joins TRBV5-6 and TRBJ1-2; 9 nucleotides align to TRBD1. This CDR3 is 14 amino acids long. Germline V gives CDR1 SGHDT, CDR2 YYEEEE. J lost 7 bases, V lost 3 bases, and 7 bases had no gene match. The CDR3 nucleotides are TGTGCCAGCAGCTCGTGGACAGGGGAGGGTGGCTACACCTTC. Translated: CASSSWTGEGGYTF.

The chain has TRBV6-5 and TRBJ1-2, with TRBD1 matching 9 bases. Germline-derived CDR1 and CDR2 are MNHEY and SVGAGI. CDR3 size: 12 residues. After removal of 6 bases from V and 12 bases from J, the junction contained 8 bases not matched to a gene. The CDR3 DNA reads TGTGCCAGCAGCGGGACAGGGCTCGGCCACACCTTC. Protein product: CASSGTGLGHTF.